This TCR beta chain was recovered during a study of blood T cell repertoires in COVID-19. On the study more broadly: Italy, Spain and the United States were the sources of the convalescent and acute COVID-19 samples. Sample material is recorded as cDNA or gDNA derived from T cells, B-cell-depleted T cells, or PBMCs.

As originally analysed: Quantification of nucleated cells was approximated via reference gene primer amplification. TCRdb keeps only in-frame clones here, not all; method: immunoSEQ multiplex PCR. From that table come the V and J calls and clone size; the DNA was used to work out D and trimming. The data show 100,000 to 150,000 clones, with about 86% seen just once and 5.5% to 6% held by the top ten. The CDR3 extends over 16 amino acids. CDR1 is SGHVS and CDR2 is FNYEAQ in the germline V gene. Unmatched junction bases numbered 9, after V lost 8 bases and J lost 1 base. The sequence came from a man older than 75 with active or convalescent COVID-19. The rearrangement links TRBV7-6 to TRBJ2-5, with 11 nucleotides matching TRBD2. The sample was peripheral blood. This chain's CDR3 is CASRDGLAGSQETQYF. The DNA of the CDR3 is TGTGCCAGCCGGGATGGACTAGCGGGTTCCCAAGAGACCCAGTACTTC.